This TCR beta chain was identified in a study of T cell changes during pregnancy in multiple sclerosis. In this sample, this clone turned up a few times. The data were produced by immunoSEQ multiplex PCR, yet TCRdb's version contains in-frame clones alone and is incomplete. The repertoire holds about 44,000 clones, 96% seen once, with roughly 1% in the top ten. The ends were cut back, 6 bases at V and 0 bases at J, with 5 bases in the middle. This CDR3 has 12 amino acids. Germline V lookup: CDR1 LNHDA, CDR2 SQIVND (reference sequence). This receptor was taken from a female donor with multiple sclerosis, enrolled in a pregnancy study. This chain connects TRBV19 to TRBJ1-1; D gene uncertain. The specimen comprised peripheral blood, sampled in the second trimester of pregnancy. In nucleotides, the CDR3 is TGTGCCAGTAGACAGTTGAACACTGAAGCTTTCTTT. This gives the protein CASRQLNTEAFF.